A single sample gave rise to the 10 T cell receptor beta chains below, sequenced in a study of blood T cell repertoires in COVID-19. Using immunoSEQ multiplex PCR, the repertoire was profiled, and TCRdb retains in-frame clones only, with some absent. The sample yields approximately 200,000 clones, 86% seen once. Sequences were obtained from PBMCs or T cells enriched from blood (not recorded which). These receptors were collected from a woman aged 25 to 45 who had been exposed to COVID-19.

This chain links TRBV20-1 with TRBJ1-4, with no clear D. This CDR3 is built from 11 residues. Germline CDR1 DFQATT, CDR2 SNEGSKA (reference sequence). V lost 4 bases, J lost 3 bases, and 3 bases lay in between. The CDR3 region has the DNA TGCAGTGCTAACTCTAATGAAAAACTGTTTTTT. Encoded protein: CSANSNEKLFF.

This clone was observed a single time. This sequence joins TRBV24-1 and TRBJ2-3, with 7 bases identical to TRBD2. Germline V gene lookup returns CDR1 KGHDR and CDR2 SFDVKD. Trimming took 9 bases from V and 4 from J; bases not matched to a gene: 9. The CDR3 runs 14 residues. This CDR3 is CATARWGGADTQYF. DNA of the CDR3: TGTGCCACCGCTAGGTGGGGAGGGGCAGATACGCAGTATTTT.

This clone came up once. This chain uses TRBV19 with TRBJ1-2; D is undetermined. The germline V gene encodes CDR1 LNHDA and CDR2 SQIVND (reference sequence). V lost 3 bases to trimming and J lost 0 bases, with 2 bases between them. The CDR3 contains 12 residues. The CDR3 sequence is CASSITNYGYTF. CDR3 coding DNA: TGTGCCAGTAGTATTACTAACTATGGCTACACCTTC.

CDR3 protein: CASSTDRGRYGYTF. CDR3 bases: TGCGCCAGCAGTACCGACAGGGGGAGGTATGGCTACACCTTC. The chain joins TRBV10-2 to TRBJ1-2; 9 bases map to TRBD1. This CDR3 is built from 14 residues. From germline, CDR1 is WSHSY and CDR2 SAAADI. V lost 5 bases to trimming and J lost 5 bases; unmatched junction nucleotides: 6.

This clone was picked up a small number of times. The chain carries TRBV30 and TRBJ2-7, with 11 bases that match TRBD1. Germline V gene sequence: CDR1 GTSNPN, CDR2 SVGIG (reference sequence). This CDR3 has 15 residues. With V trimmed by 0 bases and J by 3 bases, 4 bases remained unmatched. CDR3 protein: CAWSVAGTGGYEQYF. Here the CDR3 DNA reads TGTGCCTGGAGTGTAGCGGGGACAGGGGGCTACGAGCAGTACTTC.

This chain connects TRBV18 to TRBJ2-1; 11 bases are shared with TRBD2. V trimming: 1 base; J trimming: 2 bases; junction bases outside the gene matches: 4. Germline V lookup: CDR1 KGHSH, CDR2 LQKENI. CDR3 length: 17 amino acids. The CDR3 loop is CASSPRSSGGAYNEQFF. The CDR3 nucleotides read TGTGCCAGCTCACCACGTAGTAGCGGGGGGGCCTACAATGAGCAGTTCTTC.

The rearrangement uses TRBV5-6 and TRBJ1-5; 7 positions match TRBD1. CDR1 and CDR2 (germline): SGHDT, YYEEEE. Trimming took 0 bases from V and 6 from J; bases not matched to a gene: 9. The CDR3 is 16 residues long. DNA for the CDR3: TGTGCCAGCAGCTTGGGACAGGGAACGAGCGGTCAGCCCCAGCATTTT. Translation: CASSLGQGTSGQPQHF.

The chain combines TRBV9 with TRBJ1-6; D remains ambiguous. The germline CDR1 and CDR2 sequences are SGDLS and YYNGEE. The CDR3 consists of 17 residues. V dropped 0 bases and J dropped 0 bases, with 10 bases sitting between them. The CDR3 DNA reads as TGTGCCAGCAGCGTAGCGGGGAGAAGCTCCTATAATTCACCCCTCCACTTT. Translated, it gives CASSVAGRSSYNSPLHF.

The chain is built from TRBV11-2 and TRBJ1-2, with 8 bases identical to TRBD1. The V and J ends lost 0 bases and 8 bases, in that order; junction bases with no gene match: 8. Germline lookup yields CDR1 SGHAT and CDR2 FQNNGV. This CDR3 comprises 15 residues. The CDR3 protein is CASSLDWQGAKGYTF. CDR3 coding DNA: TGTGCCAGCAGCTTAGATTGGCAGGGGGCTAAGGGCTACACCTTC.

The rearrangement uses TRBV4-2 and TRBJ2-2, with D tentatively TRBD1 (6 bases). Trimming pared 4 bases from V and 0 bases from J, leaving 12 bases between. Germline loops: CDR1 LGHNA, CDR2 YNFKEQ. The length of the CDR3 is 16 residues. As DNA, the CDR3 is TGTGCCAGCAGCCCATGGACAGAAACGAACACCGGGGAGCTGTTTTTT. Residues: CASSPWTETNTGELFF.